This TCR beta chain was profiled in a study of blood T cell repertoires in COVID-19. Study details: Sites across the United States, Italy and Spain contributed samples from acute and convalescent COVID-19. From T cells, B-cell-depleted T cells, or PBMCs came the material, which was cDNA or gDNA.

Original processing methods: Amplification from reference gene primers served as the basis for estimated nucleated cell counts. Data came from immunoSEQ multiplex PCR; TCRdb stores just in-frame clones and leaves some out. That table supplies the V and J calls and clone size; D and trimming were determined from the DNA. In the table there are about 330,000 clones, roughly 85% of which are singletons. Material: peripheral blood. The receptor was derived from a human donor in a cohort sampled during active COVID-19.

The chain's CDR3 is CSASPGTGFYSPLHF. The CDR3 nucleotides read TGCAGTGCTAGTCCCGGGACAGGGTTTTATTCACCCCTCCACTTT. The chain couples TRBV20-1 to TRBJ1-6, with TRBD1 matching 9 bases. The CDR3 has 15 residues. The germline CDR1 and CDR2 sequences are DFQATT and SNEGSKA (reference sequence). J lost 8 bases, V lost 3 bases, and 8 bases had no gene match.